Listed below are T cell receptor beta chains from one sample, sequenced in a study of T cell responses to AZD1222 COVID-19 vaccine. The table came from immunoSEQ multiplex PCR; TCRdb's copy has only in-frame clones and leaves some out. Counted here are more than 150,000 clones, about nine tenths occurring once; the ten biggest clones make up 5% to 7.5%. The sequences come from peripheral blood, collected on day 0 of AZD1222 vaccination. The receptors were sampled from an adult in good health. Each CDR3 is given with its conserved first and last residue. Fields, in order: clone size, V gene, J gene, D gene, CDR3 DNA, CDR3 protein. D genes are given only for firm matches. Expanded clones are given a class, and other clones once, few, many or no size at all.

abundance: few; v_gene: TRBV28; j_gene: TRBJ2-7; d_gene: -; CDR3nt: TGTGCCAGCAGTTTATTACAGGGTAGATACGAGCAGTACTTC; CDR3aa: CASSLLQGRYEQYF
abundance: few; v_gene: TRBV5-1; j_gene: TRBJ2-1; d_gene: TRBD2; CDR3nt: TGCGCCAGCAGCTTCACACTAGCGTCCCCCTACAATGAGCAGTTCTTC; CDR3aa: CASSFTLASPYNEQFF
abundance: -; v_gene: TRBV5-1; j_gene: TRBJ2-2; d_gene: -; CDR3nt: TGCGCCAGCAGCCCTACTACCGGGGAGCTGTTTTTT; CDR3aa: CASSPTTGELFF
abundance: -; v_gene: TRBV16; j_gene: TRBJ1-6; d_gene: -; CDR3nt: TGTGCCAGCAGTCCCCGGGGTTCACCCCTCCACTTT; CDR3aa: CASSPRGSPLHF
abundance: -; v_gene: TRBV5-1; j_gene: TRBJ1-6; d_gene: TRBD1; CDR3nt: TGCGCCAGCAGCGGAAAGACAGGGTTTGACAATTCACCCCTCCACTTT; CDR3aa: CASSGKTGFDNSPLHF
abundance: -; v_gene: TRBV28; j_gene: TRBJ1-4; d_gene: -; CDR3nt: TGTGCCAGCAGTTTAGGGGGCCGGAATGAAAAACTGTTTTTT; CDR3aa: CASSLGGRNEKLFF
abundance: -; v_gene: TRBV4-1; j_gene: TRBJ2-3; d_gene: TRBD2; CDR3nt: TGCGCCAGCAGCCAAGTTAGCGGGGTACGCACAGATACGCAGTATTTT; CDR3aa: CASSQVSGVRTDTQYF
abundance: -; v_gene: TRBV10-3; j_gene: TRBJ1-5; d_gene: -; CDR3nt: TGTGCCATCAGTGAGTCCGGAACATTTGATCAGCCCCAGCATTTT; CDR3aa: CAISESGTFDQPQHF
abundance: once; v_gene: TRBV7-2; j_gene: TRBJ1-6; d_gene: -; CDR3nt: TGTGCCAGCACCCTGACAGCTCCGATCTCTAAAATCTATAATTCACCCCTCCACTTT; CDR3aa: CASTLTAPISKIYNSPLHF
abundance: -; v_gene: TRBV7-9; j_gene: TRBJ2-2; d_gene: TRBD2; CDR3nt: TGTGCCAGCAGATCAGCGGGGGCGGGAGAGAACGGGGAGCTGTTTTTT; CDR3aa: CASRSAGAGENGELFF
abundance: -; v_gene: TRBV12-3/TRBV12-4; j_gene: TRBJ2-1; d_gene: -; CDR3nt: TGTGCCAGCAGTTTTAGGGGGGTGGATGAGCAGTTCTTC; CDR3aa: CASSFRGVDEQFF
abundance: once; v_gene: TRBV7-3; j_gene: TRBJ2-3; d_gene: TRBD2; CDR3nt: TGTGCCAGCAGCTTAACTGGGACTAGCGGGATTCAAGCAGATACGCAGTATTTT; CDR3aa: CASSLTGTSGIQADTQYF
abundance: -; v_gene: TRBV10-1; j_gene: TRBJ2-7; d_gene: -; CDR3nt: TGCGCCAGCAGTGAGGCTGATGGGTACGAGCAGTACTTC; CDR3aa: CASSEADGYEQYF
abundance: -; v_gene: TRBV10-3; j_gene: TRBJ1-6; d_gene: -; CDR3nt: TGTGCCACCACTACAACAGGGAATAATTCACCCCTCCACTTT; CDR3aa: CATTTTGNNSPLHF
abundance: -; v_gene: TRBV6-5; j_gene: TRBJ1-5; d_gene: -; CDR3nt: TGTGCCAGCAGGGAGTCCGGAACCGCGAATCAGCCCCAGCATTTT; CDR3aa: CASRESGTANQPQHF
abundance: -; v_gene: TRBV2; j_gene: TRBJ2-7; d_gene: -; CDR3nt: TGTGCCAGCAGTGGGTTGGGGATCGGCGAGCAGTACTTC; CDR3aa: CASSGLGIGEQYF
abundance: -; v_gene: TRBV28; j_gene: TRBJ2-7; d_gene: TRBD2; CDR3nt: TGTGCCAGCAGTTTATGGGGCCGGACTAGCGGATACTACGAGCAGTACTTC; CDR3aa: CASSLWGRTSGYYEQYF
abundance: -; v_gene: TRBV30; j_gene: TRBJ2-7; d_gene: TRBD2; CDR3nt: TGTGCCTGGACCCGAGAGGGACTAGCGGGGGGCGAGCAGTACTTC; CDR3aa: CAWTREGLAGGEQYF
abundance: once; v_gene: TRBV6-1; j_gene: TRBJ2-3; d_gene: -; CDR3nt: TGTGCCAGCAGCTACAGGGATACGCAGTATTTT; CDR3aa: CASSYRDTQYF
abundance: -; v_gene: TRBV19; j_gene: TRBJ1-4; d_gene: -; CDR3nt: TGTGCCAGTAGTATCCAGGGGACAACTAATGAAAAACTGTTTTTT; CDR3aa: CASSIQGTTNEKLFF
abundance: -; v_gene: TRBV5-1; j_gene: TRBJ2-7; d_gene: -; CDR3nt: TGCGCCAGCAGCTCCGCCAGGGGTTCCTACGAGCAGTACTTC; CDR3aa: CASSSARGSYEQYF
abundance: -; v_gene: TRBV5-4; j_gene: TRBJ2-3; d_gene: -; CDR3nt: TGTGCCAGCAGCTCCGGGGTGGCAGATACGCAGTATTTT; CDR3aa: CASSSGVADTQYF
abundance: -; v_gene: TRBV30; j_gene: TRBJ2-1; d_gene: -; CDR3nt: TGTGCCTGGAGTGTACCATCGCCCAATGAGCAGTTCTTC; CDR3aa: CAWSVPSPNEQFF
abundance: -; v_gene: TRBV19; j_gene: TRBJ2-1; d_gene: TRBD2; CDR3nt: TGTGCCAGTAGTAATCGGACTAGCGGGTTGTACAATGAGCAGTTCTTC; CDR3aa: CASSNRTSGLYNEQFF
abundance: -; v_gene: TRBV7-7; j_gene: TRBJ2-5; d_gene: TRBD2; CDR3nt: TGTGCTAGCAGCTTAGCGCTTAGCGGGGGGGCGAAGACCCAGTACTTC; CDR3aa: CASSLALSGGAKTQYF
abundance: -; v_gene: TRBV19; j_gene: TRBJ1-5; d_gene: TRBD1; CDR3nt: TGTGCCAGTAGTAGCGGGACAGCGGGAAATCAGCCCCAGCATTTT; CDR3aa: CASSSGTAGNQPQHF
abundance: -; v_gene: TRBV6-1; j_gene: TRBJ1-1; d_gene: -; CDR3nt: TGTGCCAGCAGTGAATATCGGGGGGGTAAAGCTTTCTTT; CDR3aa: CASSEYRGGKAFF
abundance: -; v_gene: TRBV3-1/TRBV3-2; j_gene: TRBJ2-3; d_gene: TRBD2; CDR3nt: TGTGCCAGCAGCCTCCCGGCGGGGGGCACAGATACGCAGTATTTT; CDR3aa: CASSLPAGGTDTQYF
abundance: once; v_gene: TRBV6-4; j_gene: TRBJ2-3; d_gene: TRBD2; CDR3nt: TGTGCCAGCAGTGACTCAGTGGCGGGGGGGGAAAATACGCAGTATTTT; CDR3aa: CASSDSVAGGENTQYF
abundance: -; v_gene: TRBV14; j_gene: TRBJ2-5; d_gene: -; CDR3nt: TGTGCCAGCAGCCAAGGTCTAACCCGTCAAGAGACCCAGTACTTC; CDR3aa: CASSQGLTRQETQYF
abundance: -; v_gene: TRBV7-3; j_gene: TRBJ2-7; d_gene: TRBD1; CDR3nt: TGTGCCAGCAGCTCGGGACAGAGTAACGAGCAGTACTTC; CDR3aa: CASSSGQSNEQYF